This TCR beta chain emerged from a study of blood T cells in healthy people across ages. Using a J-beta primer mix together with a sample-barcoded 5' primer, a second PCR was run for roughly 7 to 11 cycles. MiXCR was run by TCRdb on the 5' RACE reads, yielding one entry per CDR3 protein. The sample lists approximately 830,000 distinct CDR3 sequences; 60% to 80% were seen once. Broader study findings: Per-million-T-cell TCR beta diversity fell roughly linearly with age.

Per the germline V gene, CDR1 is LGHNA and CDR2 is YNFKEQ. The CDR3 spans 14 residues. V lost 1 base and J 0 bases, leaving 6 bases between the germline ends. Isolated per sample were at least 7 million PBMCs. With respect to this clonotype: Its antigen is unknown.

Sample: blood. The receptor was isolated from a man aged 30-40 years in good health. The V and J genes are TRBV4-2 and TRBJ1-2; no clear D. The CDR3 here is CASSQGSANYGYTF. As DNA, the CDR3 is TGTGCCAGCAGCCAAGGGTCTGCTAACTATGGCTACACCTTC.